Detailed here is one TCR beta chain. Its matching antigen is unknown. The sample belongs to a study of shared clonotypes between healthy human individuals. Data came from immunoSEQ multiplex PCR; TCRdb stores just in-frame clones and leaves some out. The table lists around 330,000 clones, around 74% of them singletons. Trimming took off 0 bases at V and 6 bases at J, with 10 bases between the two ends. The CDR3 loop spans 14 amino acids. Germline loops: CDR1 SGHRS, CDR2 YFSETQ. The authors divided CD4+ cells into CD45RA+ naive and CD45RA-negative memory subsets. Study results and limitations: A handful of donors shared 5% to 5.5% of their naive CD4 clonotypes. Specimens sampled were limited to blood, with tissue repertoires likely differing.

This TCR derives from a man aged 30-40 years in good health. The material sequenced was memory CD4+ T cells sorted from blood. Subset here: CD45RA-negative fraction. This chain joins TRBV5-1 and TRBJ2-1, with a tentative D call TRBD1 (6 bases). For the CDR3, the DNA is TGCGCCAGCAGCTTGGCCAGGGGCGGCAATGAGCAGTTCTTC. Protein: CASSLARGGNEQFF.